These T cell receptor beta chains were read from a single sample in a study of OX40 agonist ivuxolimab in advanced cancers. Produced via immunoSEQ multiplex PCR; TCRdb's table is partial and in-frame only. The sample comprises about 39,000 clones, roughly nine tenths of which are singletons, and 22% rests with the top ten. Here the sequenced sample was CD4+ or CD8+ T cells sorted from blood, taken in a trial of the OX40 agonist ivuxolimab. Receptor source: an adult with an advanced solid tumor such as melanoma, head and neck, liver or kidney cancer. Each CDR3 is given with its conserved first and last residue. A D gene is named only where the DNA matches it firmly. For some rows the clone size is stated as once, few or many, or as a class when expanded; others skip it.

clone_size,v_call,d_call,j_call,cdr3_nt,cdr3_aa
NA,TRBV5-1,NA,TRBJ1-2,TGCGCCAGCAGCCCGGATGGGGCTAGCCTTTTCTATGGCTACACCTTC,CASSPDGASLFYGYTF
medium-sized,TRBV4-3,NA,TRBJ1-1,TGCGCCAGCAGCCAAGCGGGAAACACTGAAGCTTTCTTT,CASSQAGNTEAFF
NA,TRBV10-3,NA,TRBJ2-1,TGTGCCATCAGTGCGTGGGACAGCGGGAGTAGGAATGAGCAGTTCTTC,CAISAWDSGSRNEQFF
NA,TRBV12-1,NA,TRBJ2-7,TGTGCCAGCAGCTCCCCCCGGCGGGACCACTCCTACGAGCAGTACTTC,CASSSPRRDHSYEQYF
NA,TRBV30,NA,TRBJ1-5,TGTGCCTGGAGCTCACGTAGTAGGGGCTCAGCACAGCCCCAGCATTTT,CAWSSRSRGSAQPQHF
NA,TRBV27,NA,TRBJ1-5,TGTGCCAGCACGCCCGCGGGTAGTGATCAGCCCCAGCATTTT,CASTPAGSDQPQHF
NA,TRBV6-1,TRBD2,TRBJ2-5,TGTGCCAGCAGAGCGGGAGGGCCCCAAGAGACCCAGTACTTC,CASRAGGPQETQYF
NA,TRBV19,NA,TRBJ1-5,TGTGCCAGTAGTATTAGTTATCAGCCCCAGCATTTT,CASSISYQPQHF
NA,TRBV2,NA,TRBJ2-7,TGTGCCAGCAGTGAAGCAGGCGGCCACGAGCAGTACTTC,CASSEAGGHEQYF
NA,TRBV19,TRBD2,TRBJ2-1,TGTGCCAGTAGTCCCTCTAGCGGGAGAGGGTCGAGAAATGAGCAGTTCTTC,CASSPSSGRGSRNEQFF
NA,TRBV19,NA,TRBJ1-5,TGTGCCAGTAGTCCGGTAGGGAATAGCAATCAGCCCCAGCATTTT,CASSPVGNSNQPQHF
NA,TRBV30,TRBD1,TRBJ2-7,TGTGCCTGGGCCCAGGGGGTGTTCTACGAGCAGTACTTC,CAWAQGVFYEQYF
NA,TRBV27,NA,TRBJ2-6,TGTGCCTGTGGTCTTTGGCAGAACTCTGGGGCCAACGTCCTGACTTTC,CACGLWQNSGANVLTF
few,TRBV7-9,NA,TRBJ2-7,TGTGCCAGCAGCTTAGGTGTGGGGCTGAACGAGCAGTACTTC,CASSLGVGLNEQYF
NA,TRBV7-9,TRBD2,TRBJ2-7,TGTGCCAGCAGCCAGACTAGCGGCTACGAGCAGTACTTC,CASSQTSGYEQYF
NA,TRBV4-3,NA,TRBJ2-7,TGCGCCAGCAGCCCCCTGCTCAGGCACTCCTACGAGCAGTACTTC,CASSPLLRHSYEQYF
NA,TRBV4-3,TRBD2,TRBJ2-1,TGCGCCAGCAGCCAAAGACTAGCGGGATACAGTGGCAATGAGCAGTTCTTC,CASSQRLAGYSGNEQFF
NA,TRBV7-9,TRBD1,TRBJ2-5,TGTGCCAGCAGCTTAGTTGGGACAGGCCAAGAGACCCAGTACTTC,CASSLVGTGQETQYF
NA,TRBV27,NA,TRBJ2-7,TGTGCCAGCAGTTTAGGACAGTTCTACGAGCAGTACTTC,CASSLGQFYEQYF
NA,TRBV4-1,NA,TRBJ2-7,TGCGCCAGCAGCCAACGGGACTCCTACGAGCAGTACTTC,CASSQRDSYEQYF
NA,TRBV28,NA,TRBJ2-7,TGTGCCAGCATGGGGAGATCAAGCTCCTACGAGCAGTACTTC,CASMGRSSSYEQYF
NA,TRBV12-2,NA,TRBJ2-2,TGTGCAAGTCGTCCGGGCCCTGGGCACACCGGGGAGCTGTTTTTT,CASRPGPGHTGELFF
NA,TRBV4-1,TRBD1,TRBJ2-5,TGCGCCAGCAGCCGACAAGGGGGCCTTAACCAAGAGACCCAGTACTTC,CASSRQGGLNQETQYF
NA,TRBV28,TRBD1,TRBJ2-7,TGTGCCAGCAGTTTATCGGGACAGCTCGGGCAGCAGTACTTC,CASSLSGQLGQQYF
few,TRBV19,NA,TRBJ2-1,TGTGCCAGTAGAGCCGGGACTTACAATGAGCAGTTCTTC,CASRAGTYNEQFF
NA,TRBV2,NA,TRBJ2-5,TGTGCCAGCAGTGAAGACTTCTATTCAGAGACCCAGTACTTC,CASSEDFYSETQYF
NA,TRBV11-2,NA,TRBJ2-7,TGTGCCAGCAGCTTAGAAAGTAGCTACGAGCAGTACTTC,CASSLESSYEQYF
NA,TRBV4-1,TRBD2,TRBJ2-7,TGCGCCAGCAGCCCCCTGGGGGGGGCCTACGAGCAGTACTTC,CASSPLGGAYEQYF
NA,TRBV7-2,NA,TRBJ2-3,TGTGCCAGCAGCTTCCCACAGGGTAGCACAGATACGCAGTATTTT,CASSFPQGSTDTQYF
NA,TRBV27,NA,TRBJ2-7,TGTGCCAGCAGTTATCAAGTAAACCACGAGCAGTACTTC,CASSYQVNHEQYF
NA,TRBV9,NA,TRBJ2-4,TGTGCCAGCAGCCCTCCCGGAGGCGACATTCAGTACTTC,CASSPPGGDIQYF
once,TRBV12-1,NA,TRBJ2-7,TGTGCCAGCAGCTTCCGGGACAGGGCCTACGAGCAGTACTTC,CASSFRDRAYEQYF
NA,TRBV7-8,NA,TRBJ2-5,TGTGCCAGCAGCCCCCACAGGGAAAAGTACCAAGAGACCCAGTACTTC,CASSPHREKYQETQYF
NA,TRBV6-6,TRBD1,TRBJ1-3,TGTGCCAGCTGCGAACAGGGGGCCAACACCATATATTTT,CASCEQGANTIYF
NA,TRBV9,TRBD1,TRBJ2-3,TGTGCCAGCAGCGTGGCGGGACAGGGTTGGATAGATACGCAGTATTTT,CASSVAGQGWIDTQYF
NA,TRBV6-6,TRBD1,TRBJ1-2,TGTGCCAGCAGTTATGGGACAGGTACGAATGGCTACACCTTC,CASSYGTGTNGYTF
once,TRBV5-4,TRBD2,TRBJ2-1,TGTGCCAGCAGCTCGGGACTAGCGGGACCGAGCTCCTACAATGAGCAGTTCTTC,CASSSGLAGPSSYNEQFF
once,TRBV9,NA,TRBJ2-3,TGTGCCAGCACCCTAGAAGGGGACGTAGGAGATACGCAGTATTTT,CASTLEGDVGDTQYF
NA,TRBV4-1,NA,TRBJ2-2,TGCGCCAGCAGCCAAGTTTACCTCTCCGGGGAGCTGTTTTTT,CASSQVYLSGELFF
NA,TRBV13,TRBD2,TRBJ2-7,TGTGCCAGCAGCCCAGGACAGCTAGCGGGGTCCTACGAGCAGTACTTC,CASSPGQLAGSYEQYF
NA,TRBV6-5,NA,TRBJ2-5,TGTGCCAGCAGTTACGGAGAGACCCAGTACTTC,CASSYGETQYF
NA,TRBV7-6,TRBD1,TRBJ2-5,TGTGCCAGTAAGCGGGACAGGGGTCGGGAGACCCAGTACTTC,CASKRDRGRETQYF
NA,TRBV28,NA,TRBJ2-7,TGTGCCAGCAGTTTCGGGCAGGCGGACTACGAGCAGTACTTC,CASSFGQADYEQYF
NA,TRBV28,TRBD2,TRBJ2-3,TGTGCCAGCCGTGTCCAAGAGAACCTAGCGGGTATCGAAGATACGCAGTATTTT,CASRVQENLAGIEDTQYF